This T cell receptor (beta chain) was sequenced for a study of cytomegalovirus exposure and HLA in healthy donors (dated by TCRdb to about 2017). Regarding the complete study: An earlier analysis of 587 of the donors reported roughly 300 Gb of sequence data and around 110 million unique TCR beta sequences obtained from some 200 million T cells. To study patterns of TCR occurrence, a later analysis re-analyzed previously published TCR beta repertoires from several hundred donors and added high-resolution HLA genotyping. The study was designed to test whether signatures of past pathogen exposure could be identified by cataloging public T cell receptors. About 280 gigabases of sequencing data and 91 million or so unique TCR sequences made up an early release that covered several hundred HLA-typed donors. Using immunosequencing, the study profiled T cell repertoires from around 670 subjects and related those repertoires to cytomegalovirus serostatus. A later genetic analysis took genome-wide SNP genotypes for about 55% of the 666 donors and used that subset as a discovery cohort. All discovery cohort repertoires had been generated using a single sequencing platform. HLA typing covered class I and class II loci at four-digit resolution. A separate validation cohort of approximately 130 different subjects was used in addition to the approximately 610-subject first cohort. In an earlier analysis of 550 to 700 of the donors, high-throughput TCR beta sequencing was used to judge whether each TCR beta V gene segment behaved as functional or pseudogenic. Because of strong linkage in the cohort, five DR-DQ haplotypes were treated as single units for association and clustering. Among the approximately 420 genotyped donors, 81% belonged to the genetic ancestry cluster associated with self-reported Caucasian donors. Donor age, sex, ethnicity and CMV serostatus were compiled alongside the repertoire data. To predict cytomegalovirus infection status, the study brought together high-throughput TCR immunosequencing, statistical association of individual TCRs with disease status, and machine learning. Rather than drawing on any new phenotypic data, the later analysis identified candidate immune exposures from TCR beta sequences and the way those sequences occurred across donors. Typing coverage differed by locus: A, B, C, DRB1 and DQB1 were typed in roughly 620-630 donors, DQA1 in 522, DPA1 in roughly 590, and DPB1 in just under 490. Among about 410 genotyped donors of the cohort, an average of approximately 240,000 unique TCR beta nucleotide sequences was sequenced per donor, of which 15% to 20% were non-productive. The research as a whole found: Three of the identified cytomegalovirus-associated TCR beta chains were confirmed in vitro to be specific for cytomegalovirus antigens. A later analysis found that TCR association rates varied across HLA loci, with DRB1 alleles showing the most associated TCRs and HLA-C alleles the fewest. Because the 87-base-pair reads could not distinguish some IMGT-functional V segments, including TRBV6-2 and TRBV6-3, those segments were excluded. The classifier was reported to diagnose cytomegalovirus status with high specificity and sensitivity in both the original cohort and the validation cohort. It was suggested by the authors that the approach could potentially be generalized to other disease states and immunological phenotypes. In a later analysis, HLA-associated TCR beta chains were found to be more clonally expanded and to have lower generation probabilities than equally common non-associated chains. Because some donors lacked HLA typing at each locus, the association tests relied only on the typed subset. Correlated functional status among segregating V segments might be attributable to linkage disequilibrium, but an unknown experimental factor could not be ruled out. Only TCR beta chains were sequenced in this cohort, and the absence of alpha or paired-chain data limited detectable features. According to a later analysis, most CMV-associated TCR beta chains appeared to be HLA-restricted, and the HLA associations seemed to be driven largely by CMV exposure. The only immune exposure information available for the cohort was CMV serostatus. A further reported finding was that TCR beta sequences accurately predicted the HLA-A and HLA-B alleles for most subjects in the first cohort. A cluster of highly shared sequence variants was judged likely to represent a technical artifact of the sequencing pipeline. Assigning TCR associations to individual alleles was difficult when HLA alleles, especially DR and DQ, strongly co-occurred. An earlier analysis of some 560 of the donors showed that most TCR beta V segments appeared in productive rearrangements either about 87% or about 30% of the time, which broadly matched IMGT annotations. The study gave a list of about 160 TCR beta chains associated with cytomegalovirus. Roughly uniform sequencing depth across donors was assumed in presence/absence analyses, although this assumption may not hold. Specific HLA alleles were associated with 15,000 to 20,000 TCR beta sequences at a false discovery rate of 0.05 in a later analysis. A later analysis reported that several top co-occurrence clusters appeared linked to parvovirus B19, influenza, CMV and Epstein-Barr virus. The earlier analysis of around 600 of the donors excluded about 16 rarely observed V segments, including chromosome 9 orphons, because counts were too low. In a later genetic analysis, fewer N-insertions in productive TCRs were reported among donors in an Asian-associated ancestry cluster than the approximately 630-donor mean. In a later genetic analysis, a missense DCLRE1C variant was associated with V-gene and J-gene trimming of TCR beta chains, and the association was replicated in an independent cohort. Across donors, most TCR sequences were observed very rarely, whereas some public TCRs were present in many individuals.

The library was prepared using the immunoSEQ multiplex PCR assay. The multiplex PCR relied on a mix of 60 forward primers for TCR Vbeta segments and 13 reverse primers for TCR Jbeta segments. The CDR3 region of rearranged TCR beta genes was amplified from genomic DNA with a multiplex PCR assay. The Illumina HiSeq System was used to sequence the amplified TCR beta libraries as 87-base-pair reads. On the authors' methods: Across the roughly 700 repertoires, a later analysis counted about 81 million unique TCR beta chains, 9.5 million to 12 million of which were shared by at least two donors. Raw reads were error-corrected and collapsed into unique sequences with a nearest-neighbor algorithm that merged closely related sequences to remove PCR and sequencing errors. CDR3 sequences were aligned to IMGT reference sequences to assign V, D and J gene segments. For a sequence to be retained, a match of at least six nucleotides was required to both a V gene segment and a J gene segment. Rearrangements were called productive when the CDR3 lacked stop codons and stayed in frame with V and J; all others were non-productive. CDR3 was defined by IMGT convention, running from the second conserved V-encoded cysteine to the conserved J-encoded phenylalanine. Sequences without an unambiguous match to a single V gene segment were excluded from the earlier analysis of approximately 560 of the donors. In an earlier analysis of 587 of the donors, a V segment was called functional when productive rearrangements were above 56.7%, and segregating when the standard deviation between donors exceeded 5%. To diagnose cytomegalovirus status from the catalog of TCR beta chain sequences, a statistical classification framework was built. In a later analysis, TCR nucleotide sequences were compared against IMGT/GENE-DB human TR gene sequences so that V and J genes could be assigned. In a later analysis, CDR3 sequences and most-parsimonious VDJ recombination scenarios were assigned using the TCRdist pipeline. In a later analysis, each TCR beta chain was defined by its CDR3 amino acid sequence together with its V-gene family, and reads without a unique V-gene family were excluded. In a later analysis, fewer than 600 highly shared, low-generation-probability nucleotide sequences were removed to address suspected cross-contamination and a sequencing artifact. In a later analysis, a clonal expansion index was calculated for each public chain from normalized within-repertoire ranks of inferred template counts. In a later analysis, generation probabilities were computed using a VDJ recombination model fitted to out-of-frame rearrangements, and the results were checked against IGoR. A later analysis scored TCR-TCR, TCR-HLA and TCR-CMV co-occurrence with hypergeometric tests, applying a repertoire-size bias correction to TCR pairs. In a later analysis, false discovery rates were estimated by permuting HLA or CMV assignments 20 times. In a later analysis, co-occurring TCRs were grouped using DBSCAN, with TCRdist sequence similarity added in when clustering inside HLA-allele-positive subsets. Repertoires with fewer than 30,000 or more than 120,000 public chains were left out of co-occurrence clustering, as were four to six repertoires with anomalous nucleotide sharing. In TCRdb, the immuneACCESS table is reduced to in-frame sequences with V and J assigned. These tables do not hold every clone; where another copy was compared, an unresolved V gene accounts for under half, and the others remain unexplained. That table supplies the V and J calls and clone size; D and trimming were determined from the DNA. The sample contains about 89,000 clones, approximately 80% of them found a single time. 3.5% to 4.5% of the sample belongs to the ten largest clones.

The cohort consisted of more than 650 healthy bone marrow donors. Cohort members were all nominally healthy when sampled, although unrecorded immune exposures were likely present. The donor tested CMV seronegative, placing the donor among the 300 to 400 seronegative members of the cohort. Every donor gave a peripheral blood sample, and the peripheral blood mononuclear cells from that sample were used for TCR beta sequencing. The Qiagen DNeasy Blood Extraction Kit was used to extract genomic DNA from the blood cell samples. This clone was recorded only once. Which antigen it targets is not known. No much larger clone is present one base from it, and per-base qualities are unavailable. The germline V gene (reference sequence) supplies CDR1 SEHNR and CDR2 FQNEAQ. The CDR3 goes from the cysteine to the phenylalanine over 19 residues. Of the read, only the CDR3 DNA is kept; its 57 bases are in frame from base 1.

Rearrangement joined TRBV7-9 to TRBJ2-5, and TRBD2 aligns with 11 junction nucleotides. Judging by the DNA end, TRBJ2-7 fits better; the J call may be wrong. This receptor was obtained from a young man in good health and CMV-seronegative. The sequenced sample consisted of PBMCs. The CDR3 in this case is CASSFTWLYSGRESYEQYF. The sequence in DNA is TGTGCCAGCAGCTTCACGTGGCTGTATAGCGGGAGGGAGTCGTACGAGCAGTACTTC.